Listed below are T cell receptor beta chains from one sample, sequenced in a study of regulatory T cells in long-lasting Graves disease. TCRdb analysed the multiplex PCR reads with MiXCR anew, one entry per CDR3 protein. The sample yields roughly 410,000 distinct CDR3 sequences, about 15% seen once. This sample also appeared in a second study, on T cells in Graves' hyperthyroidism and ophthalmopathy.

This material consisted of peripheral blood mononuclear cells (PBMCs), taken at new diagnosis, from a patient treated with antithyroid drugs. The receptors come from a woman in her thirties or forties with Graves disease. The CDR3 runs from the conserved cysteine through the conserved F or W. D genes are given only for firm matches. Not all rows give a size; the values are once, few, many and, for expanded clones, a class.

>few|TRBJ1-1|TRBV20-1|TRBD1
TGCAGTGCTAGCGCCTTCGACAGGGGGCTGAACACTGAAGCTTTCTTT
CSASAFDRGLNTEAFF
>many|TRBJ2-3|TRBV11-2|-
TGTGCCAGCAGCTTAGTTACTCAGAGCGACAGCACAGATACGCAGTATTTT
CASSLVTQSDSTDTQYF
>few|TRBJ1-1|TRBV20-1|-
TGCAGTGCTATCGTGGACAACCAGAGAGAAGCTTTCTTT
CSAIVDNQREAFF
>many|TRBJ2-7|TRBV15|TRBD2
TGTGCCACCAGCAGAGATGGGGGACTACCCCGACCCTACGAGCAGTACTTC
CATSRDGGLPRPYEQYF
>many|TRBJ2-7|TRBV7-9|-
TGTGCCAGCAGTTCGGGCTTCTACGAGCAGTACTTC
CASSSGFYEQYF
>few|TRBJ2-7|TRBV27|-
TGTGCCAGCAGCACTCGGGCGGGGTTGGACGAGCAGTACTTC
CASSTRAGLDEQYF
>-|TRBJ1-1|TRBV4-1|TRBD1
TGCGCCAGCAGCCATCCGACAGGGGGCATGAACACTGAAGCTTTCTTT
CASSHPTGGMNTEAFF
>-|TRBJ2-3|TRBV18|TRBD1
TGTGCCAGCTCACCCCCTCGTGTGGACAGGGGGGCAGATACGCAGTATTTT
CASSPPRVDRGADTQYF
>many|TRBJ2-7|TRBV3-1|TRBD2
TGTGCCAGCAGCCAAGGGAGCGGGAGCTCCTACGAGCAGTACTTC
CASSQGSGSSYEQYF
>many|TRBJ1-2|TRBV6-5|TRBD1
TGTGCCAGCAGTTTACCGGGACAGGGGCGAGGCTACACCTTC
CASSLPGQGRGYTF
>-|TRBJ1-2|TRBV3-1|TRBD1
TGTGCCACCCAGGGGGTGTATGGCTACACCTTC
CATQGVYGYTF
>-|TRBJ2-6|TRBV5-4|-
TGTGCCAGCAGCTTGTTAAGCTCGAGCTCTGGGGCCAACGTCCTGACTTTC
CASSLLSSSSGANVLTF
>-|TRBJ1-2|TRBV12-3/TRBV12-4|-
TGTGCCAGCAGTACACGCTCCGGGGACCAATACTATGGCTACACCTTC
CASSTRSGDQYYGYTF
>few|TRBJ2-1|TRBV12-3/TRBV12-4|TRBD2
TGTGCCAGCAGTTTAAGTAGCGGGGAGCAGTTCTTC
CASSLSSGEQFF
>many|TRBJ1-5|TRBV5-6|-
TGTGCCAGCAGCTTGGCCGAGACCAATCAGCCCCAGCATTTT
CASSLAETNQPQHF
>few|TRBJ2-2|TRBV29-1|-
TGCAGCGTTGGACGACCAGGTGACTTGAACACCGGGGAGCTGTTTTTT
CSVGRPGDLNTGELFF
>-|TRBJ2-2|TRBV7-9|-
TGTGCCAGCAGCCTGGGACATCTCACCGGGGAGCTGTTTTTT
CASSLGHLTGELFF
>many|TRBJ2-5|TRBV4-1|-
TGCGCCAGCAGCCGGGGGACCACCCAAGAGACCCAGTACTTC
CASSRGTTQETQYF
>many|TRBJ2-5|TRBV6-1|-
TGTGCCAGCAGTGAGGTAGCTCCCAGGGAATTTGTGAAGACCCAGTACTTC
CASSEVAPREFVKTQYF
>large|TRBJ2-5|TRBV10-1|-
TGCGCCAACATCGGGCGTGGCCTAGGGGGGACCCAGTACTTC
CANIGRGLGGTQYF
>many|TRBJ2-2|TRBV7-9|-
TGTGCCAGCAGCCTAAGGGCCTTCGACAGCCCGAACACCGGGGAGCTGTTTTTT
CASSLRAFDSPNTGELFF
>-|TRBJ1-1|TRBV4-1|TRBD1
TGCGCCAGCAGCCAAGGAATGGGACAGCCGAACACTGAAGCTTTCTTT
CASSQGMGQPNTEAFF
>few|TRBJ1-5|TRBV15|TRBD1
TGTGCCACCAGCGTCGACAGGGGCACCAATCAGCCCCAGCATTTT
CATSVDRGTNQPQHF
>-|TRBJ1-5|TRBV30|-
TGTGCCTGGAGAGGGGGGGGCATTGGACAGCCCCAGCATTTT
CAWRGGGIGQPQHF
>-|TRBJ2-1|TRBV12-3/TRBV12-4|TRBD2
TGTGCCAGCAGTTTGCCGACTAGCTCCCCTCACGGTGAGCAGTTCTTC
CASSLPTSSPHGEQFF
>many|TRBJ2-1|TRBV6-1|-
TGTGCCAGCACCCCACTGCCGGCGGGGTACAATGAGCAGTTCTTC
CASTPLPAGYNEQFF
>-|TRBJ1-5|TRBV19|-
TGTGCCAGTAGTATAGAAGTGGTCTATAGCAATCAGCCCCAGCATTTT
CASSIEVVYSNQPQHF
>many|TRBJ2-1|TRBV5-1|-
TGCGCCAGCAGCTCGAAAGCGGGCACAATCTACAATGAGCAGTTCTTC
CASSSKAGTIYNEQFF
>-|TRBJ2-2|TRBV7-2|-
TGTGCCAGCAGCACCAGGGGCGGGAACACCGGGGAGCTGTTTTTT
CASSTRGGNTGELFF
>many|TRBJ2-7|TRBV7-9|TRBD2
TGTGCCAGCAGCTTGTCGGCTAGCGGGAGAGATGAGCAGTACTTC
CASSLSASGRDEQYF
>many|TRBJ1-5|TRBV28|-
TGTGCCAGCAGTCCCCCTGACAGTTATAGCAATCAGCCCCAGCATTTT
CASSPPDSYSNQPQHF
>-|TRBJ2-3|TRBV27|-
TGTGCCAGCAGTTTAACCGGGGGACTCACAGATACGCAGTATTTT
CASSLTGGLTDTQYF
>-|TRBJ2-2|TRBV29-1|TRBD1
TGCAGCGTTGAAGGGCCGGGACAGGGGGGCACCGGGGAGCTGTTTTTT
CSVEGPGQGGTGELFF
>few|TRBJ2-3|TRBV9|TRBD2
TGTGCCAGCAGCGTCGGTCTAGCGGAATACACAGATACGCAGTATTTT
CASSVGLAEYTDTQYF
>-|TRBJ1-1|TRBV28|-
TGTGCCAGCGGAACAGGGTCCATTTTACGAGCTTTCTTT
CASGTGSILRAFF
>-|TRBJ2-7|TRBV7-9|TRBD2
TGTGCCAGCAGCTCACGGGAGGACTACGAGCAGTACTTC
CASSSREDYEQYF
>-|TRBJ2-3|TRBV24-1|TRBD1
TGTGCCACCAGTGATTTCGGACAGGGGATAGAAGATACGCAGTATTTT
CATSDFGQGIEDTQYF
>many|TRBJ2-1|TRBV28|TRBD1
TGTGCCAGCAGTTCCCCAATGCCAGACAGGGCTTACAATGAGCAGTTCTTC
CASSSPMPDRAYNEQFF
>many|TRBJ2-7|TRBV5-1|TRBD2
TGCGCCAGCAGCTTGAGACTAGCGGGAGACGAGCAGTACTTC
CASSLRLAGDEQYF
>many|TRBJ2-5|TRBV11-3|-
TGTGCCAGCAGCTTTTTCGGGGTTCAAGAGACCCAGTACTTC
CASSFFGVQETQYF
>many|TRBJ2-7|TRBV11-3|-
TGTGCCAGCAGCTTTAAGGGTGTGGATCACTACGAGCAGTACTTC
CASSFKGVDHYEQYF